The clone carrying this T cell receptor (beta chain) occurred a few times. A Seattle source enrolled patients during active infection and followed them longitudinally. Clones were read by immunoSEQ multiplex PCR, and TCRdb kept only the in-frame ones, dropping some. The sample records 450,000 or so clones, around 90% being singletons. Germline V lookup: CDR1 MNHNY, CDR2 SVGAGI (reference sequence). The length of the CDR3 is 13 residues. Between the trimmed V and J ends, which lost 7 bases and 4 bases, there was a span of 13 bases. This sample stems from a study of blood T cell repertoires in COVID-19. Study-level background: Both acute and convalescent COVID-19 samples were obtained from the United States, Italy and Spain.

The TCR sequence derives from a man aged 18 to 35 with COVID-19, enrolled during active disease. This sequence joins TRBV6-6 and TRBJ2-5, with no clear D. The sequenced sample was peripheral blood. The CDR3 region has the DNA TGTGCCAGCACCCTAGATTTTTCAGAGACCCAGTACTTC. As protein: CASTLDFSETQYF.